A single sample is the source of the 7 T cell receptor beta chains below, sequenced in a study of graft-versus-host responses after intestinal transplantation. Researchers processed graft tissue to release intraepithelial and lamina propria lymphocytes. Generated by immunoSEQ multiplex PCR, the TCRdb table keeps only in-frame clones and is missing some. The data contain 650 to 900 clones, approximately 81% of them singletons. Sequenced material: ileum tissue, taken 22 days after intestinal transplant. These receptors came from a human patient who received an intestinal transplant, so some T cells may come from the graft donor.

The rearrangement joins TRBV5-7 to TRBJ2-7, with 12 bases fitting TRBD1. TRBV5-7 is given ORF status, its function remaining uncertain. Germline trimming cut 0 bases from V and 7 bases from J; bases unmatched to any gene: 14. The CDR3 has 18 amino acids. The CDR3 loop is CASSLAWPPGQGAREQYF. CDR3 nucleotide sequence: TGTGCCAGCAGCTTGGCTTGGCCACCGGGACAGGGGGCGCGGGAGCAGTACTTC.

The chain uses TRBV27 and TRBJ1-5; 8 bases agree with TRBD1. V was pared by 5 bases and J by 0 bases, with 9 bases of the junction left unmatched. This CDR3 comprises 17 residues. Per the germline V gene, CDR1 is MNHEY and CDR2 is SMNVEV (reference sequence). Here the CDR3 reads CASSLRDRSYSNQPQHF. The DNA of the CDR3 is TGTGCCAGCAGTCTCCGGGACAGGAGTTATAGCAATCAGCCCCAGCATTTT.

The rearrangement joins TRBV6-6 to TRBJ2-7; TRBD1 matches at 10 bases. Germline V gives CDR1 MNHNY, CDR2 SVGAGI (reference sequence). V was pared by 8 bases and J by 4 bases, with 2 bases of the junction left unmatched. CDR3 size: 12 residues. CDR3 in DNA: TGTGCCAGCGGGACAGGGGAATACGAGCAGTACTTC. Translated, it gives CASGTGEYEQYF.

This clone has more than one count but fewer than ten. This rearrangement joins TRBV30 to TRBJ2-5; D ambiguous. Looked up from germline, CDR1 is GTSNPN and CDR2 is SVGIG (reference sequence). Trimming removed 3 bases from V and 5 bases from J, with 10 bases in between. The CDR3 extends over 12 amino acids. Here the CDR3 DNA reads TGTGCCTGGAGGTACCCTAGGGAGACCCAGTACTTC. This encodes CAWRYPRETQYF.

Of note for this clone: Given a much more abundant clone one base away, this may be a read error. The chain recombines TRBV9 with TRBJ1-5; tentatively, D is TRBD1 (5 bases). Germline V CDR1 and CDR2: SGDLS, YYNGEE. The CDR3 extends over 17 amino acids. V was clipped by 7 bases and J by 4 bases, with 24 bases between them. The CDR3: CASGRFRGGLRNQPQHF. The CDR3 DNA reads TGTGCCAGCGGGCGTTTTCGGGGGGGTTTAAGAAATCAGCCCCAGCATTTT.

This sequence joins TRBV9 and TRBJ2-1, with unresolved D. The germline gives CDR1 SGDLS, CDR2 YYNGEE. The CDR3 has 15 amino acids. V shed 5 bases and J shed 4 bases, with 16 bases lying between them. In DNA form, the CDR3 reads TGTGCCAGCAGGCGTTGCGGCAGCCCTTACAATGAGCAGTTCTTC. This sequence encodes CASRRCGSPYNEQFF.

This clone was observed a few times. The chain combines TRBV10-3 with TRBJ1-6; maybe TRBD1 (5 bases). This CDR3 is built from 17 residues. V lost 2 bases and J 9 bases, leaving 20 bases between the germline ends. Germline V CDR1 and CDR2: ENHRY, SYGVKD. The chain's CDR3 is CAISERPRTTTGSPLHF. For the CDR3, the DNA is TGTGCCATCAGTGAGCGGCCCCGGACAACTACAGGTTCACCCCTCCACTTT.